This is a list of T cell receptor beta chains from one sample in a study of T-cell memory formation after mild COVID-19. TCRdb re-analysed the 5' RACE reads in MiXCR, keeping a single row per CDR3 protein. Among fewer than 650,000 distinct CDR3 sequences listed, 20% to 25% were seen once. The sequenced sample consisted of PBMCs or a T cell subset sorted from them (not recorded which). These TCRs come from an adult woman who had mild COVID-19 (a few samples of this study predate the infection). Cell type and time point are not known. CDR3s include the opening cysteine and the closing phenylalanine or tryptophan. The D gene is left open where the match is weak. Clone size appears in some rows only: once, few, many, or a class for an expanded clone.

j_gene,d_gene,v_gene,abundance,CDR3aa,CDR3nt
TRBJ2-5,-,TRBV3-1,-,CASSGMLGDPQETQYF,TGTGCCAGCAGCGGAATGCTCGGAGATCCTCAAGAGACCCAGTACTTC
TRBJ1-3,-,TRBV18,few,CASSPQGPDSGNTIYF,TGTGCCAGCTCTCCCCAGGGCCCAGACTCTGGAAACACCATATATTTT
TRBJ1-2,TRBD1,TRBV5-1,many,CASSLGQGADGYTF,TGCGCCAGCAGCTTGGGACAGGGTGCGGATGGCTACACCTTC
TRBJ2-7,TRBD1,TRBV25-1,-,CASSASGQGKPYEQYF,TGTGCCAGCAGTGCCTCTGGACAGGGGAAACCCTACGAGCAGTACTTC
TRBJ1-1,-,TRBV27,few,CASSLLTVGFTEAFF,TGTGCCAGCAGTTTATTGACCGTGGGGTTCACTGAAGCTTTCTTT
TRBJ2-5,-,TRBV12-3/TRBV12-4,few,CASTHRAFGETQYF,TGTGCCAGCACTCACAGGGCCTTCGGGGAGACCCAGTACTTC
TRBJ2-1,TRBD2,TRBV20-1,few,CSARDPGGLAGVERYNEQFF,TGCAGTGCTAGAGATCCGGGGGGACTAGCGGGAGTTGAGAGGTACAATGAGCAGTTCTTC
TRBJ1-2,-,TRBV4-1,-,CASSQRPLGGYTF,TGCGCCAGCAGCCAGAGACCGCTCGGTGGCTACACCTTC
TRBJ1-4,-,TRBV4-2,-,CASSQAPGGDGEKLFF,TGTGCCAGCAGCCAAGCCCCGGGAGGGGATGGCGAAAAACTGTTTTTT
TRBJ1-1,TRBD1,TRBV6-6,few,CASSGLGQSGGTEAFF,TGTGCCAGCAGTGGCCTGGGACAGTCTGGAGGCACTGAAGCTTTCTTT
TRBJ2-7,TRBD2,TRBV6-2/TRBV6-3,-,CASSYSKNTSGRAYEQYF,TGTGCCAGCAGTTACTCTAAGAATACTAGCGGGCGTGCATACGAGCAGTACTTC
TRBJ1-2,-,TRBV20-1,-,CSAESREGRSYGYTF,TGCAGTGCGGAATCCCGCGAGGGCAGAAGCTATGGCTACACCTTC
TRBJ2-7,-,TRBV20-1,-,CSANIIEQYF,TGCAGTGCTAACATTATCGAGCAGTACTTC
TRBJ1-2,TRBD1,TRBV5-1,-,CASSPSGTGEDGYTF,TGCGCCAGCAGCCCATCCGGGACAGGAGAAGATGGCTACACCTTC
TRBJ1-1,TRBD1,TRBV12-3/TRBV12-4,-,CASSPLQGVTEAFF,TGTGCCAGCAGTCCCCTACAGGGGGTCACTGAAGCTTTCTTT
TRBJ1-1,-,TRBV6-2/TRBV6-3,-,CASSYWHTNTEAFF,TGTGCCAGCAGTTACTGGCATACGAACACTGAAGCTTTCTTT
TRBJ2-2,TRBD2,TRBV5-1,-,CASSANPGTSGTGELFF,TGCGCCAGCAGCGCCAACCCCGGGACTAGCGGCACCGGGGAGCTGTTTTTT
TRBJ1-5,TRBD1,TRBV10-3,-,CAIGQGLNQPQHF,TGTGCCATAGGACAGGGTCTAAATCAGCCCCAGCATTTT
TRBJ2-3,-,TRBV12-3/TRBV12-4,-,CASSFGTKTDTQYF,TGTGCCAGCAGTTTTGGGACAAAAACAGATACGCAGTATTTT
TRBJ1-1,-,TRBV5-1,-,CASSPASNTEAFF,TGCGCCAGCAGCCCAGCCTCGAACACTGAAGCTTTCTTT
TRBJ1-2,-,TRBV12-3/TRBV12-4,-,CASSWDPNYGYTF,TGTGCCAGCAGCTGGGACCCCAACTATGGCTACACCTTC
TRBJ1-2,-,TRBV11-2,few,CASSSNPGYAGYTF,TGTGCCAGCAGCTCCAACCCAGGGTACGCTGGCTACACCTTC